A selection of T cell receptor beta chains follows, all from one sample in a study of T-cell memory formation after mild COVID-19. MiXCR, run by TCRdb on the 5' RACE reads, gives a single entry per CDR3 protein. The data show about 560,000 distinct CDR3 sequences, with roughly a sixth seen just once and just over 8% held by the top ten. The sample taken for sequencing was PBMCs or a T cell subset sorted from them (not recorded which). Every receptor here comes from an adult woman who had mild COVID-19 (a few samples of this study predate the infection). Cell type and time point are not known. Each CDR3 is given with its conserved first and last residue. Where a row states a size, it is once, few, many or the class of an expanded clone; other rows omit it.

V gene	clone size	J gene	CDR3 protein
TRBV9	NA	TRBJ2-1	CASSLTGSKEQFF
TRBV25-1	few	TRBJ2-3	CASIGSGSTDTQYF
TRBV12-3/TRBV12-4	few	TRBJ1-1	CASGPSGTEAFF
TRBV7-9	many	TRBJ1-3	CASSLDGNTIYF
TRBV3-1	NA	TRBJ2-1	CASSQEGIRSTYNEQFF
TRBV7-9	NA	TRBJ2-1	CASSSTVLRGGRHEQFF
TRBV10-3	NA	TRBJ2-7	CAISGNYEQYF
TRBV7-2	many	TRBJ1-2	CASSTGQGYGYTF
TRBV2	few	TRBJ2-3	CASSELVGSTDTQYF
TRBV7-2	few	TRBJ1-1	CASSSTGIEAFF
TRBV21-1	NA	TRBJ1-5	CASRDRNSNQPQHF
TRBV30	NA	TRBJ2-7	CAWGRLAGGHEQYF
TRBV7-9	many	TRBJ1-4	CASSLAATGNEKLFF
TRBV7-3	few	TRBJ2-3	CASSLTSSGSTDTQYF
TRBV4-2	few	TRBJ1-2	CASSQPQGGANYGYTF
TRBV6-6	NA	TRBJ2-2	CASSRAGGQSGELFF
TRBV6-2/TRBV6-3	NA	TRBJ2-3	CASSKPGTGADTQYF
TRBV6-2/TRBV6-3	few	TRBJ1-5	CASSPRTGGLPYSNQPQHF
TRBV7-2	few	TRBJ2-3	CASSLAYQSTDTQYF
TRBV27	few	TRBJ2-3	CASSWGIFADTQYF
TRBV4-2	many	TRBJ2-1	CASSQSGTSGSDEQFF
TRBV6-2/TRBV6-3	NA	TRBJ1-2	CASSPSRGYTF
TRBV6-5	few	TRBJ2-3	CASSYSSGSTDTQYF
TRBV7-9	many	TRBJ1-4	CASSLGGAEREKLFF
TRBV7-6	NA	TRBJ2-2	CASSLYGTGELFF
TRBV4-1	NA	TRBJ1-2	CASSQEWTGGPEGYTF
TRBV18	NA	TRBJ2-1	CASSPPGTGSEQFF
TRBV7-9	NA	TRBJ1-2	CASSVRGQGNGYTF
TRBV20-1	NA	TRBJ1-1	CSARLRGENTEAFF
TRBV12-3/TRBV12-4	few	TRBJ2-7	CASAAGSYEQYF
TRBV6-2/TRBV6-3	few	TRBJ2-1	CASSIYLNNEQFF
TRBV2	few	TRBJ2-1	CASRQGPNEQFF
TRBV10-3	few	TRBJ2-1	CAISEMTGRYNEQFF
TRBV18	NA	TRBJ2-5	CASSGDRATETQYF
TRBV9	NA	TRBJ2-3	CASSVDIAAPDTQYF
TRBV7-2	few	TRBJ2-7	CASSLWGQGDSYEQYF
TRBV5-1	few	TRBJ2-7	CASSLASGGGSYEQYF
TRBV20-1	few	TRBJ2-3	CSARGASDTDTQYF
TRBV11-2	NA	TRBJ2-1	CASSWGLNNEQFF
TRBV5-5	NA	TRBJ1-5	CASSQRTVDNQPQHF
TRBV5-4	NA	TRBJ2-1	CASSLPSPYNEQFF
TRBV12-3/TRBV12-4	few	TRBJ2-3	CASSPRAPETDTQYF
TRBV7-8	NA	TRBJ2-7	CASKHSSSYEQYF